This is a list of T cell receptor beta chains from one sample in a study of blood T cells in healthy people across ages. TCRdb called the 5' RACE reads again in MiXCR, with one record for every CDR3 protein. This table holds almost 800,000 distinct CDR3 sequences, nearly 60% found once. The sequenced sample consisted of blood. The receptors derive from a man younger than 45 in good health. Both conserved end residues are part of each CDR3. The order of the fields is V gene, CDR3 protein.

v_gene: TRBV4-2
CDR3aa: CASSQGTSGTYEQYF

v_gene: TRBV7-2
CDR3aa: CASSTRGSTAEQYF

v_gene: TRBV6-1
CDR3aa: CASSERSVQPQHF

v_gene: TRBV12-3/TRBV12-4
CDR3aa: CASSSGISTNEKLFF

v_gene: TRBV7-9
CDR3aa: CASSFGTSGGTDTQYF

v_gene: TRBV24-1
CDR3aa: CATSGGPFGGEQYF

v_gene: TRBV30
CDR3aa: CAWSRGHEQYF

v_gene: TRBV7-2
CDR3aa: CASSFRPAGATISNEQFF

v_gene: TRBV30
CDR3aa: CAWRTTGSRTGELFF

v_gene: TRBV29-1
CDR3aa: CSVEVDYEQYF

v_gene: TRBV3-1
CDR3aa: CASSQVDSHNYGYTF

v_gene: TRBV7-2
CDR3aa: CASSLDHRGGTDTQYF

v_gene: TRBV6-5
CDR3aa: CASSYSTGVDEQYF

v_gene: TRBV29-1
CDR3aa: CSVGVETQYF

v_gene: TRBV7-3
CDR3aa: CASSLTGLLAGPRNEQFF

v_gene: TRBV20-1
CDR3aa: CSANQPGPRTQYF

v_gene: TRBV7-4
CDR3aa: CASTADTSGANVLTF

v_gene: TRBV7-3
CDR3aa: CASSRLGGRVNEQFF

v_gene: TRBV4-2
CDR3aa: CASSQESGGGPDTQYF

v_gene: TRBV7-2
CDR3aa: CASSFTGTSANEQFF

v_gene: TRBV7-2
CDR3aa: CASSPVGDGSYNEQFF

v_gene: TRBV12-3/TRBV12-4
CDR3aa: CASSRGEQTQYF

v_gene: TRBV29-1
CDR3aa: CSVAETGVGNGYTF

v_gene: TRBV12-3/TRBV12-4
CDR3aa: CASSPMGQPQHF

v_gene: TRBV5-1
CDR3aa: CASRGADSETQYF

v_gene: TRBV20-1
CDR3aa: CSARDRNEQYF

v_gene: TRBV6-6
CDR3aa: CASSSRMTGGRVTEQFF

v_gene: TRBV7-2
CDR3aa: CASSVEAVSHEQYF

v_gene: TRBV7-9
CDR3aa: CASSYHLGGGDEQFF

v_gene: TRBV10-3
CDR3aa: CATSEASTDTQYF

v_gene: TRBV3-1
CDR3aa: CASSQGGNEQFF

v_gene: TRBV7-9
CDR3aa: CASSLMGQNTEAFF

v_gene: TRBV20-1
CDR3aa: CSAPGTSGSSTQYF

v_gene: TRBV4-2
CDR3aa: CASSPRSGGGVDEQFF

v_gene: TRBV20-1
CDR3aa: CSARGLETSGNNEQFF

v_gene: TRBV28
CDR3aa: CASSLWVAGADETQYF

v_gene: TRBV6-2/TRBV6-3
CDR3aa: CATTTSGSAGEQYF

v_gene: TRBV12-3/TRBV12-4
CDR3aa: CASSLQVLGEQYF

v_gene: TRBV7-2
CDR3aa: CASSLGGGSGYEQYF

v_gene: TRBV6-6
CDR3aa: CASSPGPSEQYF

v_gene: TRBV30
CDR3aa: CAWGRDSGQGEQYF

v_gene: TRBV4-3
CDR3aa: CASSQGAWETQYF

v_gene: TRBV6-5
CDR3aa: CAIPRAAGTGTTEAFF

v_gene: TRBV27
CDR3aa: CASSFSGFDGYTF

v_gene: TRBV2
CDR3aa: CASSDRNQETQYF

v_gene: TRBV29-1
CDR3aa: CSYGTGGSYEQYF

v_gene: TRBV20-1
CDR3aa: CSVRRQVEATQYF

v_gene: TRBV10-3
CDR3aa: CAISPTPQGVTRGYTF

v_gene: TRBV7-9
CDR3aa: CASSLGTRASETQYF

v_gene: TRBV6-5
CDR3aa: CASSYQPGNQETQYF

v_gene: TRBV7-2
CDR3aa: CASSPRWDRGQETQYF

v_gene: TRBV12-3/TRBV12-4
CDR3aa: CASGKSTDTQYF

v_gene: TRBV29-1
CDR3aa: CSVTNGGNQPQHF

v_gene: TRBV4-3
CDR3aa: CASSQDSGSYEQYF

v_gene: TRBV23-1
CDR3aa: CASSQMDRGFYEQYF

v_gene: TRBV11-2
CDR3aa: CASSWSGTGGTYEQYF

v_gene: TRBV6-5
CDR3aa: CASSYSAGGPNEQFF

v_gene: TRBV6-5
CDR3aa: CASSHRDSPLHF

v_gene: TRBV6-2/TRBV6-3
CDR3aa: CASRPAGGNQPQHF

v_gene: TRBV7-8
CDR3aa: CASSPPGQGHVQYF